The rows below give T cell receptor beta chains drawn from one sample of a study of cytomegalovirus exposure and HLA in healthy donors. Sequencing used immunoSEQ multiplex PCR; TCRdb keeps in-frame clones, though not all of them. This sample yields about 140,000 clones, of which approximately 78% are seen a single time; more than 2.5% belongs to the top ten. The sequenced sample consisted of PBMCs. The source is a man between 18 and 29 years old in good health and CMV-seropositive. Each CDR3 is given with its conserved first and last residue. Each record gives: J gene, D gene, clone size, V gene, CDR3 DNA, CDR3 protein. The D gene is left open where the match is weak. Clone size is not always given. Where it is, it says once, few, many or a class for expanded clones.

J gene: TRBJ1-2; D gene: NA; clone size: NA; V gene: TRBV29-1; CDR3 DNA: TGCAGCGACTATAGAAACTATGGCTACACCTTC; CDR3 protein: CSDYRNYGYTF
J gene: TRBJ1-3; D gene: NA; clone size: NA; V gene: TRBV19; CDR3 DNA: TGTGCCAGTAGTTCCGGGTCCCAAGCGGACACCATATATTTT; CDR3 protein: CASSSGSQADTIYF
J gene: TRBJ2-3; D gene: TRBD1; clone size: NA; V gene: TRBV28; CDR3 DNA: TGTGCCAGCAGTCCCCTGGGACAGGGGCCTAGCACAGATACGCAGTATTTT; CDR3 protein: CASSPLGQGPSTDTQYF
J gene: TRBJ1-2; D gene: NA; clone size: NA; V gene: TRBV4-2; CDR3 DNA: TGTGCCAGCAGCCAAGACAGGGAAGGAGCTAACTATGGCTACACCTTC; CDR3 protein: CASSQDREGANYGYTF
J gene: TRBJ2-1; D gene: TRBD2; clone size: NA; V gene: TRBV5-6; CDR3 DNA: TGTGCCAGCACCGCTAGCGGGAATTACAATGAGCAGTTCTTC; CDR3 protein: CASTASGNYNEQFF
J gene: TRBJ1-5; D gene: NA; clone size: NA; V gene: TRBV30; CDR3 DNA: TGTGCCTGGAGTGTACGAGGCAGGGGTTTCTATCAGCCCCAGCATTTT; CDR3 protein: CAWSVRGRGFYQPQHF
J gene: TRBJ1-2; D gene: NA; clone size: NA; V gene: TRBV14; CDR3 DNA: TGTGCCAGCAGCCAAGATCTGATGTACAGCCGCTACACCTTC; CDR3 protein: CASSQDLMYSRYTF
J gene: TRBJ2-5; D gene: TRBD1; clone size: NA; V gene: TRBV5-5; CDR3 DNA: TGTGCCAGCAGCTTGGCGGTAGGGGGCGCGAGAGAGACCCAGTACTTC; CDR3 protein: CASSLAVGGARETQYF
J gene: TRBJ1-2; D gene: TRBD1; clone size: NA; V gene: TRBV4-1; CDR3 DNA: TGCGCCAGCAGCCAAGGACAGGGACTGATCTATGGCTACACCTTC; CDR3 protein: CASSQGQGLIYGYTF
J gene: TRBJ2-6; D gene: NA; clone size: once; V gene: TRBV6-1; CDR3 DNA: TGTGCCAGCAGTGACAGGCCAGTAAGCTCTGGGGCCAACGTCCTGACTTTC; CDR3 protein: CASSDRPVSSGANVLTF
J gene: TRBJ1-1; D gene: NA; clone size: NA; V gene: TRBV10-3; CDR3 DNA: TGTGCCATCAGTATACGTCCCCCCGGTGACACTGAAGCTTTCTTT; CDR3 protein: CAISIRPPGDTEAFF
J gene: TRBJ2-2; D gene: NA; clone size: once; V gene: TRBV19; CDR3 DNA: TGTGCCAGTAGCTCGGGAAGGCGCGAGCTGTTTTTT; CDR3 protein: CASSSGRRELFF
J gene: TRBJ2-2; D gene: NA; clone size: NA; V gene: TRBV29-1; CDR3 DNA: TGCAGCGTTGTAAACGGTCGCGGGGAGCTGTTTTTT; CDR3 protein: CSVVNGRGELFF
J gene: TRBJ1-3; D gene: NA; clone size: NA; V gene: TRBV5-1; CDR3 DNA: TGCGCCAGCAGCTTGACAGATATCGGAAACACCATATATTTT; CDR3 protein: CASSLTDIGNTIYF
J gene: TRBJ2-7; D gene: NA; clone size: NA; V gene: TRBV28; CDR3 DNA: TGTGCCAGCAGTACCTCCCCCGGGCAGGGCCGACCCTCCTACGAGCAGTACTTC; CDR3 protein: CASSTSPGQGRPSYEQYF
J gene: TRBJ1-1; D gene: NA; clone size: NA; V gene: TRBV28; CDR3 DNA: TGTGCCGGCAGTCGGACAGTATTGAACACTGAAGCTTTCTTT; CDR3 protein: CAGSRTVLNTEAFF
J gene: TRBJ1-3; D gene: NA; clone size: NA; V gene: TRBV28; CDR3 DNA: TGTGCCAGCAGTTCCATCCTTTGGACTCTTGGAAACACCATATATTTT; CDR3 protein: CASSSILWTLGNTIYF
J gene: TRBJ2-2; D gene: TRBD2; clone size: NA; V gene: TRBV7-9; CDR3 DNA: TGTGCCAGCAGCCTCTCCGAAAGCGGGAGAGCCGGGGAGCTGTTTTTT; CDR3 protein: CASSLSESGRAGELFF
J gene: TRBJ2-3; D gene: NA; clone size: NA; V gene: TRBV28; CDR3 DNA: TGTGCCAGCAGTTCAAGTTCGGAGGGCGAGGGCACAGATACGCAGTATTTT; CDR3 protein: CASSSSSEGEGTDTQYF
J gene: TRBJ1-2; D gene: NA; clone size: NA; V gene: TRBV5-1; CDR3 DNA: TGCGCCAGCAGCTTGGAGGCGGGGAAGTATGGCTACACCTTC; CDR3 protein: CASSLEAGKYGYTF
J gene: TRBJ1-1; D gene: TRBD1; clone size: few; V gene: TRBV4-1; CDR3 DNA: TGCGCCAGCAGCCAAAAGACCCTGGAGAGAGGGACAGTGAACACTGAAGCTTTCTTT; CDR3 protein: CASSQKTLERGTVNTEAFF
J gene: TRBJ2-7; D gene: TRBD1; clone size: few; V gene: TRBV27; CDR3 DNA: TGTGCCAGCAAATTACAGGGGCCCTACGAGCAGTACTTC; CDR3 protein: CASKLQGPYEQYF
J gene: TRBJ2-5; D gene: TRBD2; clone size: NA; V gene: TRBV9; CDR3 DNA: TGTGCCAGCAGCGTACGCGCTAGCGGGTTCCAAGAGACCCAGTACTTC; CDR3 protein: CASSVRASGFQETQYF
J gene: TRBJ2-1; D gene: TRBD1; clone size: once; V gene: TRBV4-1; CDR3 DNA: TGCGCCAGCAGCCCCCGGGACAGGGGTACCAATGAGCAGTTCTTC; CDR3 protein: CASSPRDRGTNEQFF
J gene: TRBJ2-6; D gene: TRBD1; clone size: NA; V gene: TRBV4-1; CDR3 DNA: TGCGCCAGCAGCCTCTGGACAGGGGGCTCTGGGGCCAACGTCCTGACTTTC; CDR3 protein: CASSLWTGGSGANVLTF
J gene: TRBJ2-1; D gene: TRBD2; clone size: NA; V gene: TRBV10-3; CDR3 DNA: TGTGCCATCAGTGAGTCGTCGCTAGCGGGAGCTCGCAATGAGCAGTTCTTC; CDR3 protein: CAISESSLAGARNEQFF
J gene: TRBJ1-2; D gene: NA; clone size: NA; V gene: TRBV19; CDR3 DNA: TGTGCCAGTAGTATATGGTCCAGCGGCGATTATAACTATGGCTACACCTTC; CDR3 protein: CASSIWSSGDYNYGYTF
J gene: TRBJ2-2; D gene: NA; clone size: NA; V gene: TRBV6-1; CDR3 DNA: TGTGCCAGCAGTGAAGATACGGCAGCGGTCCGCGGGGAGCTGTTTTTT; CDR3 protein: CASSEDTAAVRGELFF
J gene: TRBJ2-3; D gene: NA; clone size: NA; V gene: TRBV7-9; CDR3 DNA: TGTGCCAGCAGCTCCTGGACAGCTACAGATACGCAGTATTTT; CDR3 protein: CASSSWTATDTQYF
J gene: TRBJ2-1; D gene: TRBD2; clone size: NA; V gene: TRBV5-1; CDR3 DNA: TGCGCCAGCAGCTTGGACGGGACTAGCGGGTTTAGAGCGTTCTTC; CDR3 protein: CASSLDGTSGFRAFF
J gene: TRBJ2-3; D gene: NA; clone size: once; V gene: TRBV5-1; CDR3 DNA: TGCGCCAGCAGCTCAAATCCCGGCGGGGATACGCAGTATTTT; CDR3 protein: CASSSNPGGDTQYF
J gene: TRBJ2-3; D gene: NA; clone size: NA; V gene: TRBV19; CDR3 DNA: TGTGCCAGTAGTAATGGGGGAGCCGGGGGAGATACGCAGTATTTT; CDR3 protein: CASSNGGAGGDTQYF
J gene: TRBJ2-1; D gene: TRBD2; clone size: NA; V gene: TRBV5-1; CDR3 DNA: TGCGCCAGCAGTGAAATGACTAGCGGGGGAACCAACAATGAGCAGTTCTTC; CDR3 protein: CASSEMTSGGTNNEQFF
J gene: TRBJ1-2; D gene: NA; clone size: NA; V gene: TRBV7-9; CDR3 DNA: TGTGCCAGCATCCAACTTGGGGGAGGGCCCGCTAACTATGGCTACACCTTC; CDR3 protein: CASIQLGGGPANYGYTF
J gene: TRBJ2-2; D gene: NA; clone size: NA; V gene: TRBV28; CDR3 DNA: TGTGCCACAGGGCGCCCGAACACCGGGGAGCTGTTTTTT; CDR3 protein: CATGRPNTGELFF
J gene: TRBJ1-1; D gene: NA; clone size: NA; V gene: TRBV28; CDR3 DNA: TGTGCCAGCAGTACTCTTCGAAGCATGAACACTGAAGCTTTCTTT; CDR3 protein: CASSTLRSMNTEAFF
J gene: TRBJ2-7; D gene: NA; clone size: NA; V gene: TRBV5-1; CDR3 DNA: TGCGCCAGCAGCCTGGGTAGTTACTACGAGCAGTACTTC; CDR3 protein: CASSLGSYYEQYF
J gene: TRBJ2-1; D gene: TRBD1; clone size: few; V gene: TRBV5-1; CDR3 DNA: TGCGCCAGCAGCTTTTTGGGCCAGGGGGAGTTCTTC; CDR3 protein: CASSFLGQGEFF
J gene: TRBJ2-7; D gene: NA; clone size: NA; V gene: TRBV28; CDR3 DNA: TGTGCCAGCAGTTTATTTAGTATTTTGGGACTTCACTACGAGCAGTACTTC; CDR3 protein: CASSLFSILGLHYEQYF
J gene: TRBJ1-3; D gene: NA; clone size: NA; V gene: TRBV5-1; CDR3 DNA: TGCGCCAGCAGCCGTAGCGGGGGTGATGGAAACACCATATATTTT; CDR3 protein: CASSRSGGDGNTIYF
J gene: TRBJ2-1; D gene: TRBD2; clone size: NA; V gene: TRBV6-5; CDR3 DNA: TGTGCCAGCAGTTACGGGACTAGCGGAGGGGGCAATGAGCAGTTCTTC; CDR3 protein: CASSYGTSGGGNEQFF